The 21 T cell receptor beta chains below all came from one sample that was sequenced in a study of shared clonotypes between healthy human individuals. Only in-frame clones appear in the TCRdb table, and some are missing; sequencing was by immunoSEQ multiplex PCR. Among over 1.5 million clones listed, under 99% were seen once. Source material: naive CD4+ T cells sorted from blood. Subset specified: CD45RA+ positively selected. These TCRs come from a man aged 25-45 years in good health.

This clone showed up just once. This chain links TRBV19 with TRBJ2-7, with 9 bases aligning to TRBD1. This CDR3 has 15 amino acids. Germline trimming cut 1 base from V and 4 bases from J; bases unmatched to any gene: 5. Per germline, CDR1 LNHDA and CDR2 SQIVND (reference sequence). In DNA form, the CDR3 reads TGTGCCAGTAGTATAGTGGGACAGGGAACATACGAGCAGTACTTC. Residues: CASSIVGQGTYEQYF.

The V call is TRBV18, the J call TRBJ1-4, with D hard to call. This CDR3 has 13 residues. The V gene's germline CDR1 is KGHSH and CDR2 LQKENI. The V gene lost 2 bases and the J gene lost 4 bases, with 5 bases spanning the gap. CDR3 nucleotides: TGTGCCAGCTCACCAACTAGTAATGAAAAACTGTTTTTT. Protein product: CASSPTSNEKLFF.

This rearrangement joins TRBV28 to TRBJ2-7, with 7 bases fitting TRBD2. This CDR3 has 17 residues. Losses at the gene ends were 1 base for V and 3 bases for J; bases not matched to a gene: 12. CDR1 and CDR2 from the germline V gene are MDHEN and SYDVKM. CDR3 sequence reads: CASSLFGGGRVIYEQYF. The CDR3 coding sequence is TGTGCCAGCAGTTTATTCGGGGGAGGGCGGGTAATCTACGAGCAGTACTTC.

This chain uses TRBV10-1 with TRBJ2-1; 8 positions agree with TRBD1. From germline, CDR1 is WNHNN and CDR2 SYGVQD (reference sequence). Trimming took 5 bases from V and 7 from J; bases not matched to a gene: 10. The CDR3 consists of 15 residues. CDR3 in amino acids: CASSSRTGYGNEQFF. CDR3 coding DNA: TGCGCCAGCAGTTCTAGGACAGGGTACGGAAATGAGCAGTTCTTC.

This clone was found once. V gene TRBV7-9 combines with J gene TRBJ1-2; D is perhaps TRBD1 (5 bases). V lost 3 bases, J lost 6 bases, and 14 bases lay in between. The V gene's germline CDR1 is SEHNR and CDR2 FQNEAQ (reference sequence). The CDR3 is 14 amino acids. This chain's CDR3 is CASSFEGRGNGYTF. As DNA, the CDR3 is TGTGCCAGCAGCTTCGAGGGCCGGGGGAATGGCTACACCTTC.

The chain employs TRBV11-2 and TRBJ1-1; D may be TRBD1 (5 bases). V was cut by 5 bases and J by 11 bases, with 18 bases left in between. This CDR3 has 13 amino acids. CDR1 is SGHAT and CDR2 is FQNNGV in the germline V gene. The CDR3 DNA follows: TGTGCCAGCAGCCCCAGGGAGGGGAAAACGGCTTTCTTT. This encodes CASSPREGKTAFF.

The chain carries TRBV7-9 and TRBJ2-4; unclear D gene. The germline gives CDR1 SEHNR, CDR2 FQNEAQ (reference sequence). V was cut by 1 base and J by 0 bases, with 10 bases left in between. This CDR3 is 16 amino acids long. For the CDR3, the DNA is TGTGCCAGCAGCTTAGTGGATCGGGTAGCCAAAAACATTCAGTACTTC. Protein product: CASSLVDRVAKNIQYF.

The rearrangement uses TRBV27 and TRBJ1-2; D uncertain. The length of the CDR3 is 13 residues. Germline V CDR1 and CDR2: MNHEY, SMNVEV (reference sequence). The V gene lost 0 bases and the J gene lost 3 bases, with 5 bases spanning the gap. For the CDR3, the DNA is TGTGCCAGCAGTTTATCGCCGGACTATGGCTACACCTTC. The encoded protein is CASSLSPDYGYTF.

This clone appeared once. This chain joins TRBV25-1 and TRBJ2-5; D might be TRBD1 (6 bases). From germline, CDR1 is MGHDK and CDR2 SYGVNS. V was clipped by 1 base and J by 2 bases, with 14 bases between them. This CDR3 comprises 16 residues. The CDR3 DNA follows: TGTGCCAGCAGTGAATTGGGGACACAGGATCAAGAGACCCAGTACTTC. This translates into CASSELGTQDQETQYF.

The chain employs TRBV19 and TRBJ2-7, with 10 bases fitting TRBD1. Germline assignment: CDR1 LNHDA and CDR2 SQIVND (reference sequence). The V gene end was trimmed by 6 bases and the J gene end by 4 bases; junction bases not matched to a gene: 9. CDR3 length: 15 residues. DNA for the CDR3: TGTGCCAGTAGCAGAAACCGGGACAGGGGATACGAGCAGTACTTC. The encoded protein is CASSRNRDRGYEQYF.

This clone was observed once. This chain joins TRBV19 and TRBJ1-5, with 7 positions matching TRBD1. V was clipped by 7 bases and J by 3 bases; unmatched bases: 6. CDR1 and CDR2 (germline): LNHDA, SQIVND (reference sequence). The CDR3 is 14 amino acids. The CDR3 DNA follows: TGTGCCAGTACACAGGGGACTGACAATCAGCCCCAGCATTTT. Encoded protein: CASTQGTDNQPQHF.

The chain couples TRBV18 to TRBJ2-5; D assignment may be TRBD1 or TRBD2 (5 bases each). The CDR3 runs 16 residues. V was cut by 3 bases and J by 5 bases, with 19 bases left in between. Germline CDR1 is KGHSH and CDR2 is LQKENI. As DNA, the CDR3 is TGTGCCAGCTCACCTCTTGACACGGGACGCAAGGAGACCCAGTACTTC. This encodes CASSPLDTGRKETQYF. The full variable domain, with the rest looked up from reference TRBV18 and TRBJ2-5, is NAGVMQNPRHLVRRRGQEARLRCSPMKGHSHVYWYRQLPEEGLKFMVYLQKENIIDESGMPKERFSAEFPKEGPSILRIQQVVRGDSAAYFCASSPLDTGRKETQYFGPGTRLLVL.

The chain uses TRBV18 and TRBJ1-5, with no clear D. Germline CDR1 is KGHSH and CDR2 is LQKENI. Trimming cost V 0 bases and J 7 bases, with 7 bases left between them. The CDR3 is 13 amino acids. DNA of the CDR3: TGTGCCAGCTCACCACCGAAGGGCCAGCCCCAGCATTTT. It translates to CASSPPKGQPQHF.

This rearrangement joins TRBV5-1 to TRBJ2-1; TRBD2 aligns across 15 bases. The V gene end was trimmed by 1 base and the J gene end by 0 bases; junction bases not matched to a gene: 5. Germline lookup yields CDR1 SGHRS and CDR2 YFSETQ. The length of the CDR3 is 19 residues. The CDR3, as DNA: TGCGCCAGCAGCTTGAGCGGACTAGCGGGAGGGTACTCCTACAATGAGCAGTTCTTC. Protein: CASSLSGLAGGYSYNEQFF.

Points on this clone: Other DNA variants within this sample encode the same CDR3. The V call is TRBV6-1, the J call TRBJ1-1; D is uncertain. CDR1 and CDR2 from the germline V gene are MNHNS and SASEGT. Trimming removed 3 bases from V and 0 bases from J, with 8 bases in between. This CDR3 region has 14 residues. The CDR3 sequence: CASSDRGLNTEAFF. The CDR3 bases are TGTGCCAGCAGTGATCGGGGTCTGAACACTGAAGCTTTCTTT.

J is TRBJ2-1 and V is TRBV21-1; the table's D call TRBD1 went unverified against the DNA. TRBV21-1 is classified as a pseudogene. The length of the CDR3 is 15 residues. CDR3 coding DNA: TGTGCCAGCAGCAAAGCAAGAGGACAGTACAATGAGCAGTTCTTC. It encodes CASSKARGQYNEQFF.

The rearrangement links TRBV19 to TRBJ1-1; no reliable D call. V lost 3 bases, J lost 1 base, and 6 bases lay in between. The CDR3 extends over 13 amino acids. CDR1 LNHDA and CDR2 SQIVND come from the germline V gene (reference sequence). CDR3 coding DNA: TGTGCCAGTAGTATTAGACCGAACACTGAAGCTTTCTTT. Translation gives CASSIRPNTEAFF.

CDR3 amino acids: CAWSVHGAGGYTF. As DNA, the CDR3 is TGTGCCTGGAGTGTACACGGGGCTGGGGGCTACACCTTC. The V call is TRBV30, the J call TRBJ1-2; a possible D gene is TRBD1 (5 bases). Germline CDR1 and CDR2: GTSNPN and SVGIG (reference sequence). The CDR3 length is 13 residues. V lost 0 bases, J lost 8 bases, and 13 bases lay in between.

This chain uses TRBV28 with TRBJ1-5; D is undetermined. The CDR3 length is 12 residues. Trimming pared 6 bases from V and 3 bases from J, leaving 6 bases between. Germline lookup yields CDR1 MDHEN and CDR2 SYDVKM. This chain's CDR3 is CASRNINQPQHF. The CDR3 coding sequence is TGTGCCAGCAGGAACATCAATCAGCCCCAGCATTTT.

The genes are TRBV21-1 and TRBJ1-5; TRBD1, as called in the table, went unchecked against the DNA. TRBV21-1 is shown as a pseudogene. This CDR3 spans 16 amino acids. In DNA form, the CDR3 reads TGTGCCAGCAACCTAGACAGAGCGTATAGCAATCAGCCCCAGCATTTT. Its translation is CASNLDRAYSNQPQHF.

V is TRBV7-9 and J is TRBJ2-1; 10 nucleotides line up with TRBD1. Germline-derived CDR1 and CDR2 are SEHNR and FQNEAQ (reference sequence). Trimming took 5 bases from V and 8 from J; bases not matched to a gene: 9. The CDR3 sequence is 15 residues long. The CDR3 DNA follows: TGTGCCAGCAGCAAACGACAGGGGGCGCGCGATGAGCAGTTCTTC. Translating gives CASSKRQGARDEQFF.